A selection of T cell receptor beta chains follows, all from one sample in a study of blood T cell repertoires in COVID-19. Here immunoSEQ multiplex PCR was the method, and the copy in TCRdb shows in-frame clones only, minus some. The table includes about 270,000 clones, 86% detected once. Specimen: peripheral blood. The receptors come from a woman at least 80 years old with COVID-19, enrolled during active disease. Each CDR3 is given with its conserved first and last residue. A D gene is named only where the DNA matches it firmly. Not all rows give a size; the values are once, few, many and, for expanded clones, a class.

d_call	j_call	v_call	clone_size	cdr3_aa	cdr3_nt
.	TRBJ1-2	TRBV12-3/TRBV12-4	.	CASRGLVSYGYTF	TGTGCCAGCAGGGGGCTGGTGTCCTATGGCTACACCTTC
.	TRBJ1-2	TRBV6-5	.	CASSLDRYYGYTF	TGTGCCAGCAGCCTCGACAGGTACTATGGCTACACCTTC
TRBD1	TRBJ2-1	TRBV24-1	.	CATSDLGQGEFSSYNEQFF	TGTGCCACCAGTGATTTAGGGCAGGGGGAATTCAGCTCCTACAATGAGCAGTTCTTC
TRBD1	TRBJ1-1	TRBV28	.	CASRGTGQNTEAFF	TGTGCCAGCAGGGGGACAGGGCAGAACACTGAAGCTTTCTTT
.	TRBJ2-2	TRBV11-2	.	CASSPEQTNTGELFF	TGTGCCAGCAGCCCGGAGCAGACGAACACCGGGGAGCTGTTTTTT
TRBD1	TRBJ1-4	TRBV6-5	.	CAVGQVYEKLFF	TGTGCCGTGGGACAGGTCTATGAAAAACTGTTTTTT
.	TRBJ2-7	TRBV6-2/TRBV6-3	.	CASSYSFLLSGKQYF	TGTGCCAGCAGTTACTCGTTTCTGCTTTCGGGGAAGCAGTACTTC
.	TRBJ2-7	TRBV7-9	.	CASSLGAVSYEQYF	TGTGCCAGCAGCTTAGGGGCTGTTTCCTACGAGCAGTACTTC
.	TRBJ1-1	TRBV7-2	.	CASSLGRNTEAFF	TGTGCCAGCAGCTTAGGGAGAAACACTGAAGCTTTCTTT
TRBD1	TRBJ1-2	TRBV6-1	once	CASIRQGTLKEGYTF	TGTGCCAGCATAAGACAGGGGACTCTGAAAGAAGGCTACACCTTC
TRBD1	TRBJ2-2	TRBV10-3	.	CAISEGGTNTGELFF	TGTGCCATCAGTGAAGGGGGCACAAACACCGGGGAGCTGTTTTTT
.	TRBJ1-2	TRBV11-3	.	CASSLSGDGYTF	TGTGCCAGCAGCTTATCAGGGGATGGCTACACCTTC
.	TRBJ1-6	TRBV7-9	.	CASSSDTVYNSPLHF	TGTGCCAGCAGCTCGGACACGGTCTATAATTCACCCCTCCACTTT
TRBD2	TRBJ2-5	TRBV7-7	.	CASSLEGASGVETQYF	TGTGCTAGCAGCTTAGAGGGGGCTAGCGGGGTAGAGACCCAGTACTTC
TRBD2	TRBJ2-5	TRBV10-3	.	CAISESSTSGVKETQYF	TGTGCCATCAGTGAATCGTCCACTAGCGGGGTGAAAGAGACCCAGTACTTC
TRBD1	TRBJ1-2	TRBV29-1	.	CSVEARGRNGYTF	TGCAGCGTTGAAGCAAGGGGGCGGAATGGCTACACCTTC
.	TRBJ1-3	TRBV19	.	CASNLQGTSSGNTIYF	TGTGCCAGTAACTTACAGGGAACATCATCTGGAAACACCATATATTTT
.	TRBJ2-5	TRBV6-5	once	CASSYWGGAKETQYF	TGTGCCAGCAGTTATTGGGGGGGGGCCAAAGAGACCCAGTACTTC
TRBD1	TRBJ2-7	TRBV7-8	.	CASSSFGQGISYEQYF	TGTGCCAGCAGCTCTTTTGGACAGGGCATCAGCTACGAGCAGTACTTC
TRBD1	TRBJ1-1	TRBV6-6	.	CASRGQGTNTEAFF	TGTGCCAGCAGGGGACAGGGGACGAACACTGAAGCTTTCTTT
.	TRBJ2-2	TRBV5-6	.	CASAKYRVSGELFF	TGTGCCAGCGCAAAATACAGGGTCTCCGGGGAGCTGTTTTTT
TRBD1	TRBJ1-5	TRBV10-3	.	CAISEDRGGNQPQHF	TGTGCCATCAGTGAGGACAGGGGAGGTAATCAGCCCCAGCATTTT
.	TRBJ2-5	TRBV19	few	CASSEGTLKTQYF	TGTGCCAGTAGTGAGGGGACATTAAAGACCCAGTACTTC
TRBD1	TRBJ1-2	TRBV12-3/TRBV12-4	.	CASRGTGRGYTF	TGTGCCAGCAGGGGGACAGGGAGAGGCTACACCTTC
TRBD2	TRBJ2-7	TRBV4-2	few	CASSQNSGVSSYEQYF	TGTGCCAGCAGCCAGAATAGCGGGGTGAGCTCCTACGAGCAGTACTTC
.	TRBJ1-1	TRBV9	.	CASSLAPLGTEAFF	TGTGCCAGCAGCCTGGCTCCCCTAGGCACTGAAGCTTTCTTT
TRBD1	TRBJ1-6	TRBV7-6	.	CASSLGQGAGSPLHF	TGTGCCAGCAGCTTAGGACAGGGGGCAGGTTCACCCCTCCACTTT